The 29 T cell receptor beta chains in this list originate from one sample, sequenced in a study of blood T cell repertoires in COVID-19. Sequenced by immunoSEQ multiplex PCR; TCRdb stores in-frame clones only, minus some. The sample lists fewer than 200,000 clones; about 93% were seen once. The specimen sequenced was peripheral blood. These receptors were collected from a woman aged 45 to 65 with acute or convalescent COVID-19.

This clone was recorded a few times. This rearrangement joins TRBV4-1 to TRBJ1-1; maybe TRBD1 (5 bases). CDR1 is MGHRA, CDR2 YSYEKL, per germline. The CDR3 covers 16 residues. The V and J ends lost 1 base and 0 bases respectively, with 12 bases between them. The CDR3 bases are TGCGCCAGCAGCCAAGCCCGAGACAGACTGAACACTGAAGCTTTCTTT. This translates into CASSQARDRLNTEAFF.

The chain carries TRBV6-1 and TRBJ2-1, with no clear D. The germline V gene encodes CDR1 MNHNS and CDR2 SASEGT. This CDR3 spans 13 amino acids. V lost 3 bases and J lost 3, with 6 bases in between. The CDR3 protein is CASSEQFYNEQFF. CDR3 DNA sequence: TGTGCCAGCAGTGAGCAGTTCTACAATGAGCAGTTCTTC.

This chain links TRBV9 with TRBJ1-1; the match to TRBD1 covers 7 bases. Trimming at V came to 2 bases and at J to 0 bases, leaving 7 bases not matched to a gene. Germline CDR1 SGDLS, CDR2 YYNGEE. The CDR3 extends over 16 amino acids. Here the CDR3 reads CASSVRGDRVNTEAFF. DNA for the CDR3: TGTGCCAGCAGCGTCAGGGGGGACAGAGTGAACACTGAAGCTTTCTTT. Filled out from reference TRBV9 and TRBJ1-1, the complete variable domain reads DSGVTQTPKHLITATGQRVTLRCSPRSGDLSVYWYQQSLDQGLQFLIQYYNGEERAKGNILERFSAQQFPDLHSELNLSSLELGDSALYFCASSVRGDRVNTEAFFGQGTRLTVV.

V gene TRBV30 combines with J gene TRBJ1-6; 7 bases map to TRBD1. CDR1 and CDR2 from the germline V gene are GTSNPN and SVGIG (reference sequence). The CDR3 has 14 residues. After removal of 7 bases from V and 7 bases from J, the junction contained 10 bases not matched to a gene. CDR3 protein: CALNLQGRNSPLHF. CDR3 sequence (DNA): TGTGCCTTAAATCTACAGGGGCGGAATTCACCCCTCCACTTT.

The CDR3 DNA is TGTGCCTGGAGTCCCCCGCGAGGTAGCAATCAGCCCCAGCATTTT. Translated: CAWSPPRGSNQPQHF. This rearrangement joins TRBV30 to TRBJ1-5; the D is unclear. V lost 2 bases, J lost 0 bases, and 11 bases lay in between. This CDR3 has 15 amino acids. Looked up from germline, CDR1 is GTSNPN and CDR2 is SVGIG (reference sequence).

CDR3 nucleotide sequence: TGTGCCAGCAGTTTATTTAGGAGACAGGGGGGTACTCAGGCCAACGTCCTGACTTTC. This encodes CASSLFRRQGGTQANVLTF. V is TRBV27 and J is TRBJ2-6; TRBD1 matches at 9 bases. Per the germline V gene, CDR1 is MNHEY and CDR2 is SMNVEV (reference sequence). The CDR3 totals 19 residues. V trimming: 1 base; J trimming: 6 bases; junction bases outside the gene matches: 13.

This chain links TRBV13 with TRBJ1-3; D is possibly TRBD1 (6 bases). The CDR3 is made up of 17 amino acids. CDR1 and CDR2 from the germline V gene are PRHDT and FYEKMQ (reference sequence). Trimming pared 5 bases from V and 2 bases from J, leaving 19 bases between. DNA of the CDR3: TGTGCCAGCAGCCAGAGCTCGACAGGCCTCACTGGAAACACCATATATTTT. This translates into CASSQSSTGLTGNTIYF.

In nucleotides, the CDR3 is TGTGCCTGGAGCGGACAGAGTGGCTACACCTTC. Translation: CAWSGQSGYTF. This rearrangement joins TRBV30 to TRBJ1-2; D perhaps matches TRBD1 (6 bases). This CDR3 is 11 amino acids long. Germline CDR1 is GTSNPN and CDR2 is SVGIG (reference sequence). V gave up 3 bases and J gave up 7 bases, with 9 bases separating them.

The chain uses TRBV7-3 and TRBJ1-3; no clear D. This CDR3 comprises 16 residues. Germline CDR1 reads SGHTA; CDR2 reads FQGTGA. V gave up 4 bases and J gave up 0 bases, with 13 bases separating them. The CDR3 here is CASSSEWASSGNTIYF. CDR3 sequence (DNA): TGTGCCAGCAGCTCTGAATGGGCGTCCTCTGGAAACACCATATATTTT.

The chain has TRBV24-1 and TRBJ2-1; 11 bases match TRBD2. The CDR3 length is 15 residues. V was clipped by 6 bases and J by 3 bases; unmatched bases: 3. Germline CDR1 KGHDR, CDR2 SFDVKD. The CDR3 reads CATSPGLADYNEQFF. For the CDR3, the DNA is TGTGCCACCAGTCCGGGACTAGCGGACTACAATGAGCAGTTCTTC.

This sequence joins TRBV24-1 and TRBJ1-3; D ambiguous. The CDR3 contains 15 residues. The germline V gene encodes CDR1 KGHDR and CDR2 SFDVKD. V was pared by 3 bases and J by 7 bases, with 15 bases between. This chain's CDR3 is CATSDPQEGDNTIYF. The CDR3, as DNA: TGTGCCACCAGTGATCCCCAGGAGGGAGACAACACCATATATTTT.

The CDR3 DNA reads TGTGCCACCAGCAGAGTTGACAGGGGGTCGGGGCTGGCAGCTTTCTTT. Protein product: CATSRVDRGSGLAAFF. The chain couples TRBV15 to TRBJ1-1; 9 bases agree with TRBD1. V was clipped by 1 base and J by 10 bases; unmatched bases: 13. The CDR3 is made up of 16 amino acids. Germline V gene data show CDR1 as LNHNV and CDR2 as YYDKDF (reference sequence).

This chain links TRBV7-9 with TRBJ2-7, with 8 bases matching TRBD1. The CDR3 has 16 amino acids. Germline V gene lookup returns CDR1 SEHNR and CDR2 FQNEAQ (reference sequence). V dropped 5 bases and J dropped 3; count of bases not matched to a gene: 12. CDR3 in amino acids: CASSNSLGDRNYEQYF. The CDR3 DNA reads as TGTGCCAGCAGCAATTCCCTGGGGGACAGGAACTACGAGCAGTACTTC.

The CDR3 reads CASSQGASGKPEAFF. The CDR3, as DNA: TGTGCCAGCAGCCAAGGGGCCAGCGGGAAACCTGAAGCTTTCTTT. The J gene is TRBJ1-1, the V gene TRBV3-1 (or the pseudogene TRBV3-2), with D hard to call. Trimming removed 1 base at V and 6 bases at J, with 15 bases between. The CDR3 totals 15 residues. Germline V gene sequence: CDR1 LGHDT, CDR2 YNNKEL (reference sequence).

CDR3 nucleotide sequence: TGTGCCAGCAGCCCGGGACAGGGGAATGCTGAAGCTTTCTTT. It specifies CASSPGQGNAEAFF. This chain connects TRBV3-1 (or the pseudogene TRBV3-2) to TRBJ1-1, with 10 bases matching TRBD1. Trimming removed 4 bases from V and 6 bases from J; junction bases left unmatched: 5. Per the germline V gene, CDR1 is LGHDT and CDR2 is YNNKEL (reference sequence). CDR3 length: 14 residues.

This chain links TRBV28 with TRBJ2-4; tentatively, D is TRBD2 (6 bases). The length of the CDR3 is 17 residues. With 7 bases removed from V and 2 bases from J, the gap between germline ends came to 21 bases. CDR1 MDHEN and CDR2 SYDVKM come from the germline V gene. CDR3 amino acids: CASMGSWGGRTKNIQYF. The DNA of the CDR3 is TGTGCCAGCATGGGAAGTTGGGGAGGTCGGACCAAAAACATTCAGTACTTC.

CDR3 sequence reads: CASSQDQTWTWDEQFF. The CDR3 DNA follows: TGTGCCAGCAGCCAAGATCAGACCTGGACTTGGGATGAGCAGTTCTTC. The V call is TRBV14, the J call TRBJ2-1; TRBD2 is a possible D gene (5 bases). The V gene's germline CDR1 is SGHDN and CDR2 FVKESK. This CDR3 comprises 16 residues. V lost 0 bases and J 8 bases, leaving 17 bases between the germline ends.

This rearrangement joins TRBV7-2 to TRBJ2-5; 13 bases line up with TRBD2. This CDR3 region has 17 residues. Germline CDR1 reads SGHTA; CDR2 reads FQGNSA. V gave up 1 base and J gave up 4 bases; unmatched junction bases: 6. CDR3: CASSLDGLAGVIETQYF. The CDR3, as DNA: TGTGCCAGCAGCTTAGACGGACTAGCGGGAGTAATAGAGACCCAGTACTTC.

V gene TRBV7-9 combines with J gene TRBJ1-1; TRBD1 might be the D (5 bases). Germline V gene lookup returns CDR1 SEHNR and CDR2 FQNEAQ (reference sequence). The CDR3 totals 14 residues. V was pared by 5 bases and J by 3 bases, with 13 bases between. The CDR3 is CASSPTGRDTEAFF. In DNA, the CDR3 is TGTGCCAGCAGCCCCACAGGAAGGGACACTGAAGCTTTCTTT.

The V call is TRBV28, the J call TRBJ2-7, with TRBD2 matching over 9 bases. V shed 5 bases, J shed 2 bases, and the junction held 4 bases outside the gene matches. The CDR3 covers 14 residues. The germline gives CDR1 MDHEN, CDR2 SYDVKM. The DNA of the CDR3 is TGTGCCAGCAGTCCTAGCGGGACGACCTACGAGCAGTACTTC. It codes for CASSPSGTTYEQYF. Together with reference TRBV28 and TRBJ2-7, the CDR3 gives the full variable domain: DVKVTQSSRYLVKRTGEKVFLECVQDMDHENMFWYRQDPGLGLRLIYFSYDVKMKEKGDIPEGYSVSREKKERFSLILESASTNQTSMYLCASSPSGTTYEQYFGPGTRLTVT.

The chain uses TRBV2 and TRBJ2-7; weak D call: TRBD2 (5 bases). Trimming cost V 5 bases and J 5 bases, with 16 bases left between them. Per the germline V gene, CDR1 is SNHLY and CDR2 is FYNNEI. The CDR3 covers 14 residues. The chain's CDR3 is CASSRLWERDEQYF. CDR3 nucleotides: TGTGCCAGCAGTCGACTGTGGGAGAGGGACGAGCAGTACTTC.

The chain links TRBV28 to TRBJ2-7; possibly TRBD1 for D (6 bases). Germline loops: CDR1 MDHEN, CDR2 SYDVKM. This CDR3 comprises 15 residues. Trimming pared 3 bases from V and 3 bases from J, leaving 15 bases between. CDR3 in DNA: TGTGCCAGCAGTTTTACAGGGAAGGGGAGCTACGAGCAGTACTTC. It yields the protein CASSFTGKGSYEQYF.

The rearrangement links TRBV9 to TRBJ2-3; 9 positions match TRBD2. The germline CDR1 and CDR2 sequences are SGDLS and YYNGEE. V was pared by 0 bases and J by 5 bases, with 10 bases of the junction left unmatched. The CDR3 totals 17 residues. This chain's CDR3 is CASSVGAGGPGGDTQYF. Written as DNA, the CDR3 is TGTGCCAGCAGCGTAGGTGCGGGAGGGCCCGGAGGAGATACGCAGTATTTT.

V gene TRBV7-6 combines with J gene TRBJ2-1; a possible D gene is TRBD2 (7 bases). V lost 2 bases, J lost 6 bases, and 20 bases lay in between. Germline CDR1 SGHVS, CDR2 FNYEAQ. The CDR3 runs 17 residues. CDR3: CASSLSIRGGRFNEQFF. The CDR3 nucleotides are TGTGCCAGCAGCTTAAGTATCAGGGGCGGGAGATTCAATGAGCAGTTCTTC.

V and J are TRBV7-6 and TRBJ2-7, with TRBD2 identical over 10 bases. The germline V gene encodes CDR1 SGHVS and CDR2 FNYEAQ. The CDR3 has 16 amino acids. The ends lost 1 base at V and 0 bases at J; junction bases unmatched: 3. CDR3 sequence reads: CASSLGTSGSSYEQYF. The CDR3, as DNA: TGTGCCAGCAGCTTAGGGACTAGCGGCAGCTCCTACGAGCAGTACTTC.

The chain links TRBV19 to TRBJ2-3; 11 nucleotides line up with TRBD2. The V and J ends lost 3 bases and 2 bases, in that order; junction bases with no gene match: 7. The CDR3 has 17 residues. CDR1 is LNHDA and CDR2 is SQIVND in the germline V gene (reference sequence). DNA of the CDR3: TGTGCCAGTAGTATCCCTAGCGGGGGGACATACACAGATACGCAGTATTTT. Encoded protein: CASSIPSGGTYTDTQYF.

The chain is built from TRBV9 and TRBJ2-2, with 8 nucleotides matching TRBD2. Germline V CDR1 and CDR2: SGDLS, YYNGEE. The J segment lost 3 bases and the V segment lost 0 bases, leaving 4 bases of the junction unmatched. The CDR3 is 16 amino acids. The chain's CDR3 is CASSVEGLADTGELFF. The CDR3 DNA reads TGTGCCAGCAGCGTAGAAGGACTAGCAGACACCGGGGAGCTGTTTTTT.

V usage is TRBV5-1 and J usage is TRBJ1-1, with TRBD1 matching over 7 bases. The germline CDR1 and CDR2 sequences are SGHRS and YFSETQ. V lost 1 base to trimming and J lost 6 bases; unmatched junction nucleotides: 18. The CDR3 is made up of 18 amino acids. This CDR3 reads CASSLNTHVQGERAEAFF. The DNA of the CDR3 is TGCGCCAGCAGCTTGAACACACATGTCCAGGGGGAGAGAGCTGAAGCTTTCTTT.

The chain uses TRBV28 and TRBJ2-5; the match to TRBD2 covers 7 bases. The CDR3 is made up of 15 amino acids. Per the germline V gene, CDR1 is MDHEN and CDR2 is SYDVKM. J lost 5 bases, V lost 6 bases, and 12 bases had no gene match. CDR3 bases: TGTGCCAGCAGCCCTGTGGCGGGAGCAGGGGAGACCCAGTACTTC. Translation: CASSPVAGAGETQYF.